This T cell receptor (beta chain) was identified during a study of PD-1 blockade in mismatch repair-deficient tumors. Using immunoSEQ multiplex PCR, the repertoire was profiled, and TCRdb retains in-frame clones only, with some absent. Of about 25,000 clones in the sample, roughly 83% were seen once. Germline V CDR1 and CDR2: DFQATT, SNEGSKA (reference sequence). The length of the CDR3 is 11 residues. V dropped 6 bases and J dropped 3 bases, with 8 bases sitting between them. The chain has TRBV20-1 and TRBJ1-1, with a weak D call TRBD1 (6 bases). The receptor was isolated from an adult with mismatch repair-deficient cancer. Sequenced here: PBMCs, sampled before pembrolizumab treatment. The CDR3 DNA reads TGCAGTGCGAACAGGGACACTGAAGCTTTCTTT. It yields the protein CSANRDTEAFF.